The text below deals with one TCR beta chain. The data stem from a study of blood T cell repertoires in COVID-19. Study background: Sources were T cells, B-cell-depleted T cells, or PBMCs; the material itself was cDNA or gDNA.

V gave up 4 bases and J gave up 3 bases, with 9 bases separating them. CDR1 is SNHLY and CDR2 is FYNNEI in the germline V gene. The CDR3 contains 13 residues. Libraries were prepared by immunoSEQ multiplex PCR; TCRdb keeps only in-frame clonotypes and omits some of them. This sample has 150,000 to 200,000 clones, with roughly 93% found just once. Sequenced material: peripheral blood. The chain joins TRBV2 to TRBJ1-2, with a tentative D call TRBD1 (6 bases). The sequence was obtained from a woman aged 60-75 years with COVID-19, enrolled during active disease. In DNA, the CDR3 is TGTGCCAGCAGTGCACAGGGTTACTATGGCTACACCTTC. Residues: CASSAQGYYGYTF.